This entry concerns a single T cell receptor (beta chain). Antigen: not known. Ophthalmopathy cases scored 3 or more on the Clinical Activity Score and 4 or more on NOSPECS grade, with duration below 3 months. Diagnosing involved the use of clinical symptoms, serum thyroxine and TRAb, thyroid ultrasound and orbital computed tomography. This sample was included in a study of T cells in Graves' hyperthyroidism and ophthalmopathy. Study-wide points: Stable hyperthyroidism was told apart from ophthalmopathy by a model built on 13 V-J features. Ophthalmopathy got predicted by the model a median about six months before its onset.

Trimming took 6 bases from V and 4 from J; bases not matched to a gene: 0. CDR3 length: 14 amino acids. The germline V gene has CDR1 MNHNY and CDR2 SVGAGI (reference sequence). From RNA transcripts, TCR beta CDR3 regions were amplified. Carried out on the TCR CDR3, a first-round RT-PCR used the HTBI primer set. TCRdb ran MiXCR on the multiplex PCR reads and lists one entry per CDR3 protein. This repertoire shows about 59,000 distinct CDR3 sequences, approximately 53% found once; its top ten account for approximately 3.3%. The sequence derives from a woman aged 55-69 years with Graves' ophthalmopathy. Sequencing was done on a sample of blood. V usage is TRBV6-6 and J usage is TRBJ2-6; 10 nucleotides agree with TRBD2. CDR3 bases: TGTGCCAGCAGGACTAGCGGGGGGGCCAACGTCCTGACTTTC. Translation gives CASRTSGGANVLTF.